The 4 T cell receptor beta chains listed next were all sequenced from one sample in a study of blood T cell repertoires in COVID-19. The assay was immunoSEQ multiplex PCR, and TCRdb's table has in-frame clones only and misses some. The sample has over 90,000 clones; 84% are singletons. The source material was peripheral blood. The receptors were sampled from a man in his forties or fifties with active or convalescent COVID-19.

The chain employs TRBV6-5 and TRBJ2-7; D not certain. In germline, CDR1 is MNHEY, CDR2 SVGAGI. CDR3 length: 12 residues. V lost 4 bases, J lost 7 bases, and 11 bases lay in between. Written as DNA, the CDR3 is TGTGCCAGCAGTTCTTTGATCAGGGAGCAGTACTTC. This gives the protein CASSSLIREQYF.

The chain has TRBV7-2 and TRBJ2-7; TRBD1 might be the D (5 bases). Germline CDR1 SGHTA, CDR2 FQGNSA. The V end lost 5 bases, the J end lost 3 bases, and 14 bases lay between the germline ends. CDR3 length: 14 amino acids. CDR3 coding DNA: TGTGCCAGCAGCCTAGGGCACAGGAACTACGAGCAGTACTTC. It specifies CASSLGHRNYEQYF.

This chain uses TRBV7-3 with TRBJ2-7, with 7 nucleotides matching TRBD1. Germline V gene sequence: CDR1 SGHTA, CDR2 FQGTGA. CDR3 length equals 15 residues. Trimming removed 0 bases from V and 2 bases from J; junction bases left unmatched: 4. The CDR3: CASSLTGTEPYEQYF. The CDR3 bases are TGTGCCAGCAGCTTAACCGGGACAGAGCCCTACGAGCAGTACTTC.

The J gene is TRBJ1-2, the V gene TRBV6-5; 7 bases are a match to TRBD1. The CDR3 runs 15 residues. Germline assignment: CDR1 MNHEY and CDR2 SVGAGI. J was trimmed by 0 bases and V by 2 bases; bases with no gene match: 3. The CDR3 nucleotides are TGTGCCAGCAGTTACCGGACAGGAGCTAACTATGGCTACACCTTC. Encoded protein: CASSYRTGANYGYTF.